This T cell receptor (beta chain) was identified in a study of blood T cell repertoires in COVID-19. Across the whole study: Collection of acute and convalescent COVID-19 samples took place in the United States, Italy and Spain. T cells, B-cell-depleted T cells, or PBMCs supplied cDNA or gDNA.

Germline assignment: CDR1 SGHTA and CDR2 FQGNSA. This CDR3 has 16 residues. Trimming at V came to 4 bases and at J to 2 bases, leaving 8 bases not matched to a gene. Libraries were prepared by immunoSEQ multiplex PCR; TCRdb keeps only in-frame clonotypes and omits some of them. The sample lists tens of thousands of clones, around 90% occurring once. The gene calls are TRBV7-2 and TRBJ2-7, with 10 bases aligning to TRBD2. The origin of this receptor is a human donor in a cohort sampled during active COVID-19. The sample taken for sequencing was peripheral blood. CDR3 in amino acids: CASSSASGRPTYEQYF. In DNA form, the CDR3 reads TGTGCCAGCAGCTCCGCTAGCGGGAGACCCACCTACGAGCAGTACTTC.